The 26 T cell receptor beta chains reported below all come from one sample, sequenced in a study of blood T cell repertoires in COVID-19. Some clones are missing from TCRdb's copy, which holds only in-frame ones; the method was immunoSEQ multiplex PCR. In the table there are roughly 120,000 clones, about 90% of which are singletons. The sequenced sample was peripheral blood. All receptors derive from a human donor in a cohort sampled during active COVID-19.

This sequence joins TRBV6-5 and TRBJ2-1, with 11 bases fitting TRBD2. Trimming removed 7 bases from V and 6 bases from J; junction bases left unmatched: 8. Germline CDR1 reads MNHEY; CDR2 reads SVGAGI. CDR3 length equals 15 residues. CDR3 amino acids: CASNRGLAGSNEQFF. The CDR3 DNA follows: TGTGCCAGCAACCGCGGACTAGCGGGCTCCAATGAGCAGTTCTTC.

J is TRBJ1-4 and V is TRBV6-5, with 10 bases lining up with TRBD1. The V and J ends lost 2 bases and 8 bases, in that order; junction bases with no gene match: 5. From germline, CDR1 is MNHEY and CDR2 SVGAGI. The length of the CDR3 is 15 residues. The CDR3 region is CASSYGTGVGEKLFF. CDR3 bases: TGTGCCAGCAGTTACGGGACAGGGGTTGGGGAAAAACTGTTTTTT.

This clone was seen once. The V and J genes are TRBV5-1 and TRBJ1-1; 9 bases are a match to TRBD1. J was trimmed by 5 bases and V by 5 bases; bases with no gene match: 1. CDR1 and CDR2 (germline): SGHRS, YFSETQ. The CDR3 loop spans 12 amino acids. The DNA for the CDR3 is TGCGCCAGCAGGACAGGGGGGACTGAAGCTTTCTTT. The encoded protein is CASRTGGTEAFF.

The chain carries TRBV20-1 and TRBJ1-1, with D hard to call. V shed 3 bases and J shed 5 bases, with 19 bases lying between them. Germline V gene lookup returns CDR1 DFQATT and CDR2 SNEGSKA (reference sequence). The CDR3 extends over 15 amino acids. DNA for the CDR3: TGCAGTGCTAGTCGGTACGACCACCCGGAGACTGAAGCTTTCTTT. Protein: CSASRYDHPETEAFF.

The chain uses TRBV27 and TRBJ2-1, with 13 positions matching TRBD2. This CDR3 contains 15 residues. Trimming at V came to 5 bases and at J to 5 bases, leaving 3 bases not matched to a gene. Germline CDR1 and CDR2: MNHEY and SMNVEV (reference sequence). CDR3 protein: CASSRGTSGNNEQFF. The CDR3 DNA is TGTGCCAGCAGTCGTGGGACTAGCGGGAACAATGAGCAGTTCTTC.

The DNA of the CDR3 is TGTGCCAGTAGAACCTCGGGGGGGGGAGGTCAGCCCCAGCATTTT. Its protein product is CASRTSGGGGQPQHF. V is TRBV28 and J is TRBJ1-5; a possible D gene is TRBD1 (5 bases). Germline V gene sequence: CDR1 MDHEN, CDR2 SYDVKM. The CDR3 contains 15 residues. The V gene lost 9 bases and the J gene lost 6 bases, with 21 bases spanning the gap.

The gene calls are TRBV18 and TRBJ2-5; TRBD2 matches at 7 bases. The V gene end was trimmed by 2 bases and the J gene end by 5 bases; junction bases not matched to a gene: 8. The CDR3 is 15 residues long. CDR1 is KGHSH and CDR2 is LQKENI in the germline V gene. The CDR3, as DNA: TGTGCCAGCTCACCAAGGACTAGGAGCGGTGAGACCCAGTACTTC. Translation gives CASSPRTRSGETQYF.

This chain links TRBV11-2 with TRBJ2-3; D may be TRBD2 (7 bases). CDR1 is SGHAT and CDR2 is FQNNGV in the germline V gene. The CDR3 spans 15 residues. The V and J ends lost 2 bases and 7 bases respectively, with 16 bases between them. CDR3 in DNA: TGTGCCAGCAGCTTACAGGGGACTAACGGTCATACGCAGTATTTT. The encoded protein is CASSLQGTNGHTQYF.

The chain combines TRBV6-1 with TRBJ2-3; perhaps TRBD2 as D (5 bases). The CDR3 is 17 amino acids. V was pared by 4 bases and J by 0 bases, with 17 bases between. Germline V lookup: CDR1 MNHNS, CDR2 SASEGT. The CDR3 loop reads CASSALGGLTSTDTQYF. DNA for the CDR3: TGTGCCAGCAGTGCGCTCGGCGGGCTCACTAGCACAGATACGCAGTATTTT.

The chain has TRBV7-2 and TRBJ2-7; 9 bases align to TRBD2. The germline V gene encodes CDR1 SGHTA and CDR2 FQGNSA. CDR3 length equals 16 residues. Trimming at V came to 1 base and at J to 5 bases, leaving 9 bases not matched to a gene. The chain's CDR3 is CASSLGSLAGLDEQYF. DNA of the CDR3: TGTGCCAGCAGCTTAGGATCCCTAGCGGGACTCGACGAGCAGTACTTC.

The V and J genes are TRBV27 and TRBJ2-3; TRBD2 might be the D (6 bases). Germline CDR1 and CDR2: MNHEY and SMNVEV (reference sequence). Trimming took 2 bases from V and 8 from J, leaving 8 bases between them. The length of the CDR3 is 12 residues. CDR3 bases: TGTGCCAGCAGTTTAGCGGGGAGTACGCAGTATTTT. This gives the protein CASSLAGSTQYF.

This clone occurred once. The rearrangement links TRBV12-5 to TRBJ2-4; a weak D match, TRBD2 (5 bases). V lost 8 bases and J lost 0, with 14 bases in between. CDR3 length: 15 residues. The germline CDR1 and CDR2 sequences are LGHNT and FRNRAP. For the CDR3, the DNA is TGTGCTAGTAGCGGAACTTTAGTAGCCAAAAACATTCAGTACTTC. The encoded protein is CASSGTLVAKNIQYF.

This clone was detected once. The V and J genes are TRBV2 and TRBJ2-6; a weak D match, TRBD1 (5 bases). Deletions cut 6 bases from V and 0 bases from J, with 15 bases between. Germline V CDR1 and CDR2: SNHLY, FYNNEI. The CDR3 spans 17 residues. The CDR3 DNA reads as TGTGCCAGCAGGGACCTGACAGTGTCCTCTGGGGCCAACGTCCTGACTTTC. Encoded protein: CASRDLTVSSGANVLTF.

The gene calls are TRBV5-6 and TRBJ1-4, with D hard to call. Trimming pared 3 bases from V and 5 bases from J, leaving 5 bases between. Per the germline V gene, CDR1 is SGHDT and CDR2 is YYEEEE. This CDR3 has 12 amino acids. CDR3 in amino acids: CASSSVNEKLFF. CDR3 nucleotide sequence: TGTGCCAGCAGCTCCGTCAATGAAAAACTGTTTTTT.

The chain uses TRBV7-8 and TRBJ1-6, with 9 bases aligning to TRBD1. The CDR3 consists of 17 residues. V trimming: 7 bases; J trimming: 4 bases; junction bases outside the gene matches: 11. In germline, CDR1 is SGHVS, CDR2 FQNEAQ. CDR3 DNA: TGTGCCAGCATGGTAGAGGGACAGGGTTTATATAATTCACCCCTCCACTTT. It yields the protein CASMVEGQGLYNSPLHF.

In its sample, this clone was seen once. The V and J genes are TRBV10-1 and TRBJ2-2, with 7 bases matching TRBD2. Looked up from germline, CDR1 is WNHNN and CDR2 is SYGVQD (reference sequence). With 8 bases clipped from V and 0 bases from J, the junction kept 6 bases outside the gene matches. CDR3 size: 15 residues. CDR3 sequence (DNA): TGCGCCAGCCGGGCTAGCGGATCGAACACCGGGGAGCTGTTTTTT. Protein product: CASRASGSNTGELFF.

This chain uses TRBV14 with TRBJ2-7; 11 bases are shared with TRBD2. The length of the CDR3 is 16 residues. Germline V gives CDR1 SGHDN, CDR2 FVKESK. The J segment lost 2 bases and the V segment lost 1 base, leaving 4 bases of the junction unmatched. The CDR3: CASSQAGTSGTYEQYF. The CDR3 nucleotides read TGTGCCAGCAGCCAAGCAGGGACTAGCGGAACCTACGAGCAGTACTTC.

This clone appeared a single time. The rearrangement links TRBV7-6 to TRBJ1-5, with TRBD1 matching 8 bases. The CDR3 loop spans 17 amino acids. Germline CDR1 and CDR2: SGHVS and FNYEAQ. V was pared by 5 bases and J by 1 base, with 10 bases of the junction left unmatched. The CDR3 DNA is TGTGCCAGCAGCCCTATCCCCGACAGGGGAAGCAATCAGCCCCAGCATTTT. Its translation: CASSPIPDRGSNQPQHF. The full variable domain, in which reference TRBV7-6 and TRBJ1-5 provide the parts outside the CDR3, is GAGVSQSPRYKVTKRGQDVALRCDPISGHVSLYWYRQALGQGPEFLTYFNYEAQQDKSGLPNDRFSAERPEGSISTLTIQRTEQRDSAMYRCASSPIPDRGSNQPQHFGDGTRLSIL.

This chain uses TRBV19 with TRBJ2-1; 7 positions agree with TRBD1. Trimming at V came to 1 base and at J to 5 bases, leaving 5 bases not matched to a gene. This CDR3 has 15 amino acids. Germline CDR1 and CDR2: LNHDA and SQIVND (reference sequence). The CDR3: CASSIAGGKHNEQFF. The CDR3 region has the DNA TGTGCCAGTAGTATAGCAGGGGGTAAGCACAATGAGCAGTTCTTC.

In its sample, this clone was seen once. This sequence joins TRBV27 and TRBJ1-1; no reliable D call. Germline V gives CDR1 MNHEY, CDR2 SMNVEV (reference sequence). V was clipped by 5 bases and J by 1 base, with 11 bases between them. The CDR3 is 14 residues long. The CDR3 region has the DNA TGTGCCAGCAGTCTCCTAAGAGGGAACACTGAAGCTTTCTTT. Amino acid sequence: CASSLLRGNTEAFF.

The chain links TRBV6-5 to TRBJ1-4; possible D gene TRBD1, 6 bases. Deletions cut 3 bases from V and 0 bases from J, with 11 bases between. This CDR3 is built from 16 residues. Germline values: CDR1 MNHEY, CDR2 SVGAGI. The DNA for the CDR3 is TGTGCCAGCAGTTATCAGGGGCAGACAACTAATGAAAAACTGTTTTTT. Amino acid sequence: CASSYQGQTTNEKLFF.

The V and J genes are TRBV28 and TRBJ2-7, with 7 bases lining up with TRBD2. Germline lookup yields CDR1 MDHEN and CDR2 SYDVKM. V was clipped by 3 bases and J by 2 bases; unmatched bases: 10. This CDR3 has 16 amino acids. The DNA for the CDR3 is TGTGCCAGCAGTTTTGGGGATAGCGGGCCCCCCTACGAGCAGTACTTC. Translated, it gives CASSFGDSGPPYEQYF.

The chain combines TRBV29-1 with TRBJ1-1; no reliable D call. Germline lookup yields CDR1 SQVTM and CDR2 ANQGSEA. The ends were cut back, 7 bases at V and 0 bases at J, with 12 bases in the middle. The CDR3 has 13 amino acids. DNA for the CDR3: TGCAGCGAAGCCGGGTCGATGAACACTGAAGCTTTCTTT. Amino acids: CSEAGSMNTEAFF. Using reference TRBV29-1 and TRBJ1-1 for the parts outside the CDR3, the full variable domain is SAVISQKPSRDICQRGTSLTIQCQVDSQVTMMFWYRQQPGQSLTLIATANQGSEATYESGFVIDKFPISRPNLTFSTLTVSNMSPEDSSIYLCSEAGSMNTEAFFGQGTRLTVV.

The chain links TRBV19 to TRBJ2-3; 8 nucleotides match TRBD2. Germline CDR1 and CDR2: LNHDA and SQIVND (reference sequence). Trimming took 6 bases from V and 7 from J; bases not matched to a gene: 9. This CDR3 spans 14 amino acids. CDR3 DNA: TGTGCCAGTAGGCCCAGCGGGAGTATCTATACGCAGTATTTT. Translating gives CASRPSGSIYTQYF.

V and J are TRBV6-1 and TRBJ1-3; 8 bases are shared with TRBD1. The CDR3 has 15 residues. Germline-derived CDR1 and CDR2 are MNHNS and SASEGT. With 2 bases clipped from V and 2 bases from J, the junction kept 2 bases outside the gene matches. The CDR3 loop reads CASSEPGQAGNTIYF. CDR3 in DNA: TGTGCCAGCAGTGAACCGGGACAGGCTGGAAACACCATATATTTT.

The V call is TRBV4-2, the J call TRBJ1-2, with 7 bases that match TRBD1. CDR1 and CDR2 (germline): LGHNA, YNFKEQ. This CDR3 is 14 amino acids long. The V and J ends lost 2 bases and 4 bases, in that order; junction bases with no gene match: 4. CDR3 residues: CASSQYEGAYGYTF. CDR3 coding DNA: TGTGCCAGCAGCCAATACGAGGGGGCCTATGGCTACACCTTC.